The T cell receptor beta chain under discussion was sequenced for a study of post-analysis software for immune sequencing data. Whole-study findings and limits: Compared with controls, patients showed significantly lower normalized Chao1 diversity. TRBV5-6, TRBV5-1 and TRBV20-1 belonged to a set of roughly five TRBV segments that were more frequent in patients than controls.

CDR3 length: 13 amino acids. Germline CDR1 DFQATT, CDR2 SNEGSKA (reference sequence). Losses at the gene ends were 5 bases for V and 4 bases for J; bases not matched to a gene: 7. This clonotype was seen ten or more times. Antigen specificity is unknown. Unique-molecular-identifier-tagged TCR beta cDNA libraries were used. TCRdb reprocessed the PCR reads with MiXCR, giving one entry per CDR3 protein. Of some 370,000 distinct CDR3 sequences listed, less than 35% are singletons. The sample was blood. V usage is TRBV20-1 and J usage is TRBJ1-2; 7 nucleotides agree with TRBD1. The receptor comes from a girl aged 5-17 years with multiple sclerosis. The CDR3 coding sequence is TGCAGTGCTCCGCGGGACAGTGCCTATGGCTACACCTTC. Protein product: CSAPRDSAYGYTF.